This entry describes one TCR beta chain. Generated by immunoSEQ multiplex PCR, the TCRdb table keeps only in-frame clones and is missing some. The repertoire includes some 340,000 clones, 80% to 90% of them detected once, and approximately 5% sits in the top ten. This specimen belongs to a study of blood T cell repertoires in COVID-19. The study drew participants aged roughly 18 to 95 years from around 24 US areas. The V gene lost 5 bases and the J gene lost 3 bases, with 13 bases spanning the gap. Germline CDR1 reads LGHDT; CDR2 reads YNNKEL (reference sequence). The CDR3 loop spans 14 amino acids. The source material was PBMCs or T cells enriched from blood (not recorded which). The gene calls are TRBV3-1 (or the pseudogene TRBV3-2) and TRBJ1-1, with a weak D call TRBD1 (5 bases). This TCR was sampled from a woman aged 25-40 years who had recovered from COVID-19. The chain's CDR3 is CASSSIGGDTEAFF. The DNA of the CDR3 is TGTGCCAGCAGCAGTATTGGGGGGGACACTGAAGCTTTCTTT.